One and the same sample provided the 13 T cell receptor beta chains below, sequenced in a study of OX40 agonist ivuxolimab in advanced cancers. Method: immunoSEQ multiplex PCR; TCRdb's copy keeps in-frame clones and lacks some. The sample holds under 80,000 clones, roughly 88% seen once. The material was CD4+ or CD8+ T cells sorted from blood, obtained in a trial of the OX40 agonist ivuxolimab. The origin of the receptors is an adult with an advanced solid tumor such as melanoma, head and neck, liver or kidney cancer.

The chain is built from TRBV7-2 and TRBJ2-3, with 9 bases fitting TRBD2. The CDR3 length is 18 residues. Germline CDR1 SGHTA, CDR2 FQGNSA. V shed 1 base and J 0 bases; nucleotides not matched to a gene: 8. CDR3: CASSLVVSGGPSTDTQYF. The CDR3 nucleotides are TGTGCCAGCAGCTTAGTGGTTAGCGGGGGCCCAAGCACAGATACGCAGTATTTT.

The chain combines TRBV13 with TRBJ2-3, with 11 bases that match TRBD2. V was clipped by 10 bases and J by 5 bases; unmatched bases: 11. This CDR3 comprises 15 residues. Germline V gene data show CDR1 as PRHDT and CDR2 as FYEKMQ (reference sequence). CDR3 DNA: TGTGCCACCTACCTTAGCGGGAGGGCCGAAGATACGCAGTATTTT. Its translation is CATYLSGRAEDTQYF.

J is TRBJ2-1 and V is TRBV5-4; TRBD1 matches at 7 bases. The CDR3 has 14 amino acids. The trim removed 4 bases at V and 4 bases at J, leaving 5 bases unmatched. CDR1 SGHNT and CDR2 YYREEE come from the germline V gene (reference sequence). The CDR3 DNA reads as TGTGCCAGCAGCGCCCGGGACAGATACAATGAGCAGTTCTTC. This encodes CASSARDRYNEQFF.

The chain joins TRBV6-5 to TRBJ2-3; TRBD1 agrees at 7 bases. V was pared by 6 bases and J by 0 bases, with 6 bases of the junction left unmatched. CDR1 MNHEY and CDR2 SVGAGI come from the germline V gene. The CDR3 is 15 residues long. CDR3 sequence: CASSVTGQSTDTQYF. CDR3 in DNA: TGTGCCAGCAGCGTGACGGGACAGAGCACAGATACGCAGTATTTT.

This clone showed up just a few times. The chain uses TRBV6-5 and TRBJ2-5, with TRBD2 identical over 7 bases. This CDR3 region has 15 residues. The V segment lost 6 bases and the J segment 0 bases; nucleotides outside the gene matches: 7. Germline V gene lookup returns CDR1 MNHEY and CDR2 SVGAGI. The CDR3 nucleotides are TGTGCCAGCAGGAGGGACTACCTGTACCAAGAGACCCAGTACTTC. This translates into CASRRDYLYQETQYF.

This clone was seen just once. The chain links TRBV5-1 to TRBJ2-4; a possible D gene is TRBD2 (6 bases). Trimming took 0 bases from V and 3 from J, leaving 13 bases between them. The germline V gene has CDR1 SGHRS and CDR2 YFSETQ. The CDR3 consists of 16 residues. In DNA, the CDR3 is TGCGCCAGCAGCTTGGGGATGTCGGGGGACAAAAACATTCAGTACTTC. Translation: CASSLGMSGDKNIQYF.

The J gene is TRBJ1-1, the V gene TRBV29-1, with 7 bases lining up with TRBD1. V lost 5 bases to trimming and J lost 4 bases; unmatched junction nucleotides: 7. Germline CDR1 and CDR2: SQVTM and ANQGSEA. The CDR3 consists of 13 residues. Here the CDR3 reads CSVCSGGRTEAFF. CDR3 DNA: TGCAGCGTTTGCTCAGGGGGTCGCACTGAAGCTTTCTTT.

V usage is TRBV19 and J usage is TRBJ1-5; D gene uncertain. The CDR3 has 13 amino acids. The germline V and J ends were trimmed by 0 bases and 7 bases, with 7 bases remaining between them. CDR1 is LNHDA and CDR2 is SQIVND in the germline V gene (reference sequence). The CDR3 DNA sequence: TGTGCCAGTAGTATAGATGAGGCCCAGCCCCAGCATTTT. Translating gives CASSIDEAQPQHF. Combining the CDR3 with reference TRBV19 and TRBJ1-5 gives the whole variable domain DGGITQSPKYLFRKEGQNVTLSCEQNLNHDAMYWYRQDPGQGLRLIYYSQIVNDFQKGDIAEGYSVSREKKESFPLTVTSAQKNPTAFYLCASSIDEAQPQHFGDGTRLSIL.

The chain carries TRBV7-2 and TRBJ1-2; the match to TRBD1 covers 9 bases. CDR3 length: 15 residues. The germline gives CDR1 SGHTA, CDR2 FQGNSA. J gave up 7 bases and V 2 bases, and 8 bases lay outside the gene matches. The CDR3 is CASSLTGGTLGGYTF. In nucleotides, the CDR3 is TGTGCCAGCAGCTTAACAGGGGGCACGCTGGGTGGCTACACCTTC.

V gene TRBV5-1 combines with J gene TRBJ1-1, with unresolved D. CDR3 length: 14 residues. Trimming left V 2 bases short and J 1 base short, with 9 bases between. Germline CDR1 is SGHRS and CDR2 is YFSETQ. CDR3 in DNA: TGCGCCAGCAGCTTAGGTGAGAAGAACACTGAAGCTTTCTTT. This translates into CASSLGEKNTEAFF.

This clone was counted a single time. The V and J genes are TRBV28 and TRBJ1-4; TRBD1 agrees at 9 bases. V shed 6 bases, J shed 7 bases, and the junction held 6 bases outside the gene matches. Germline-derived CDR1 and CDR2 are MDHEN and SYDVKM. CDR3 length: 14 amino acids. CDR3 nucleotides: TGTGCCAGCAGACAGACAGGGGGGGGTGAAAAACTGTTTTTT. It translates to CASRQTGGGEKLFF. Using reference TRBV28 and TRBJ1-4 for the parts outside the CDR3, the full variable domain is DVKVTQSSRYLVKRTGEKVFLECVQDMDHENMFWYRQDPGLGLRLIYFSYDVKMKEKGDIPEGYSVSREKKERFSLILESASTNQTSMYLCASRQTGGGEKLFFGSGTQLSVL.

The chain joins TRBV19 to TRBJ1-2, with 7 nucleotides matching TRBD1. The germline V gene has CDR1 LNHDA and CDR2 SQIVND (reference sequence). The V and J ends lost 4 bases and 4 bases, in that order; junction bases with no gene match: 9. The length of the CDR3 is 15 residues. The CDR3 DNA is TGTGCCAGTAGTACTAGGACAGGCCAGCGCTATGGCTACACCTTC. Translating it yields CASSTRTGQRYGYTF. The full variable domain, rest sourced from reference TRBV19 and TRBJ1-2, is DGGITQSPKYLFRKEGQNVTLSCEQNLNHDAMYWYRQDPGQGLRLIYYSQIVNDFQKGDIAEGYSVSREKKESFPLTVTSAQKNPTAFYLCASSTRTGQRYGYTFGSGTRLTVV.

The chain couples TRBV2 to TRBJ2-1, with D perhaps TRBD1 or TRBD2 (5 bases each). V lost 8 bases and J 2 bases, leaving 16 bases between the germline ends. The germline CDR1 and CDR2 sequences are SNHLY and FYNNEI. The CDR3 spans 15 residues. CDR3 bases: TGTGCCAGCGGGACGGACCGAGCCGCCTACAATGAGCAGTTCTTC. The encoded protein is CASGTDRAAYNEQFF.